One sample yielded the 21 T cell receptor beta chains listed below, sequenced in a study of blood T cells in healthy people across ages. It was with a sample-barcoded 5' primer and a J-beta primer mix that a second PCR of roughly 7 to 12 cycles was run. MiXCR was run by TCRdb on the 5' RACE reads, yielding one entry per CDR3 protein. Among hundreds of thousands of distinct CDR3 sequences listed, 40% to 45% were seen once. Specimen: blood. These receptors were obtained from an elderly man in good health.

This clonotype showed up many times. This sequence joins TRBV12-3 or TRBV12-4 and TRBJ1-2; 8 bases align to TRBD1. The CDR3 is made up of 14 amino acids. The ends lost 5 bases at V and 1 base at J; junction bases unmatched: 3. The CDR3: CASSKQGGNYGYTF. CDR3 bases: TGTGCCAGCAGTAAACAGGGGGGTAACTATGGCTACACCTTC.

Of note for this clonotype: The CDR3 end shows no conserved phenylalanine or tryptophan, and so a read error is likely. The CDR3 DNA follows: TGTGCCAGCAGCTTAAAAGCGTCGGGCTACAATGAGCAGTTCCTC. This sequence encodes CASSLKASGYNEQFL. The chain joins TRBV6-2 or TRBV6-3 to TRBJ2-1; D gene uncertain. The CDR3 has 15 residues. Germline values: CDR1 MNHEY, CDR2 SVGEGT. V was trimmed by 6 bases and J by 3 bases, leaving 15 bases between them.

CDR3 loop: CASSYSASGTQYF. In nucleotides, the CDR3 is TGTGCCAGCAGTTACTCGGCTAGCGGTACGCAGTATTTT. The chain has TRBV6-2 or TRBV6-3 and TRBJ2-3, with TRBD2 matching 7 bases. The length of the CDR3 is 13 residues. Germline V CDR1 and CDR2: MNHEY, SVGEGT. The junction had 2 bases not matched to a gene; V was cut back by 0 bases and J by 8 bases.

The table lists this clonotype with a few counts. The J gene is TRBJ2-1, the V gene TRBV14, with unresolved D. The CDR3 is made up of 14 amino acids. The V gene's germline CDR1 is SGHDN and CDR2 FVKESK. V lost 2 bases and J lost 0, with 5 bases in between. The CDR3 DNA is TGTGCCAGCAGCCAACGGAGCTCCTACAATGAGCAGTTCTTC. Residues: CASSQRSSYNEQFF.

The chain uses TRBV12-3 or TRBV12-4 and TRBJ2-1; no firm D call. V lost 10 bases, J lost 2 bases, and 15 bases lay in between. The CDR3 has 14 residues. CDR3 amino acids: CATLRGGTYNEQFF. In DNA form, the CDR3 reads TGTGCCACTCTGAGAGGTGGGACCTACAATGAGCAGTTCTTC.

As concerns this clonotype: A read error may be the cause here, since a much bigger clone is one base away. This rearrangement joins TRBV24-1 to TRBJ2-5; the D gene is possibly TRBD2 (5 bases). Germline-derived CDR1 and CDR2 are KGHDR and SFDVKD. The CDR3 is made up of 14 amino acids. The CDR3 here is CATSDLLKGEIQYF. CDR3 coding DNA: TGTGCCACCAGTGATTTGCTGAAGGGAGAGATCCAGTACTTC.

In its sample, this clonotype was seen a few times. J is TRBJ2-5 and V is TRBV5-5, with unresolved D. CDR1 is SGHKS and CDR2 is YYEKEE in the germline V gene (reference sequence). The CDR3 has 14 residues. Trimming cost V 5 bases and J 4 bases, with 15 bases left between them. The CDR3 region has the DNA TGTGCCAGCAGAATCTCGCCCGGTGGAGAGACCCAGTACTTC. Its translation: CASRISPGGETQYF.

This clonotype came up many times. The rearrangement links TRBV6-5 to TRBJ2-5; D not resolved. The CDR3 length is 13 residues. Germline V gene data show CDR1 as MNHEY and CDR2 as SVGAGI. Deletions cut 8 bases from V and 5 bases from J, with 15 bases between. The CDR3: CASRASIGETQYF. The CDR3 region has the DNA TGTGCCAGCCGGGCTAGTATCGGGGAGACCCAGTACTTC.

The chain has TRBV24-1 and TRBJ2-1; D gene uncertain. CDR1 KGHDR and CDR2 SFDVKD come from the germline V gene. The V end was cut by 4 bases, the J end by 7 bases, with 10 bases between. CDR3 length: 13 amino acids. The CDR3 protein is CATSEPTGNEQFF. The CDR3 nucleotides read TGTGCCACCAGTGAGCCAACTGGAAATGAGCAGTTCTTC.

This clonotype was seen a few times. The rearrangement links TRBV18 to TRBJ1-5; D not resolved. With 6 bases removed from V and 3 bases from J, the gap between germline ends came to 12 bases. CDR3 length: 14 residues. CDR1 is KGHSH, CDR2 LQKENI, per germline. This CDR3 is CASSSSSSNQPQHF. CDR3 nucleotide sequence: TGTGCCAGCTCCTCCAGCAGCTCCAATCAGCCCCAGCATTTT. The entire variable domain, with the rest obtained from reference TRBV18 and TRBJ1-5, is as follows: NAGVMQNPRHLVRRRGQEARLRCSPMKGHSHVYWYRQLPEEGLKFMVYLQKENIIDESGMPKERFSAEFPKEGPSILRIQQVVRGDSAAYFCASSSSSSNQPQHFGDGTRLSIL.

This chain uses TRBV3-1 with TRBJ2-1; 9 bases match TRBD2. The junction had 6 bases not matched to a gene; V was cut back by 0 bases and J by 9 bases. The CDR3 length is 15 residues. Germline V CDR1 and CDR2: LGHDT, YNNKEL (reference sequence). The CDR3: CASSQEVAGVSEQFF. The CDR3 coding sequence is TGTGCCAGCAGCCAAGAGGTAGCGGGAGTTAGTGAGCAGTTCTTC.

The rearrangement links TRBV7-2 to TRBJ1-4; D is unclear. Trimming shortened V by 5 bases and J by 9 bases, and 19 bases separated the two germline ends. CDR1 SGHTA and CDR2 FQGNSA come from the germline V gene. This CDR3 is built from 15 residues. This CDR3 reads CASSVRQSSVKKLFF. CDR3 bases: TGTGCCAGCAGCGTACGGCAGTCTTCTGTAAAAAAACTGTTTTTT.

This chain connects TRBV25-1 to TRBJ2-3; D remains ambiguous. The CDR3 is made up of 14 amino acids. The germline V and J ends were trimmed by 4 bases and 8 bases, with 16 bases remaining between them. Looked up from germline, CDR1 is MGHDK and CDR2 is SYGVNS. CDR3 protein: CASSAQRQTGTQYF. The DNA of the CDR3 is TGTGCCAGCAGTGCTCAGCGTCAGACGGGTACGCAGTATTTT. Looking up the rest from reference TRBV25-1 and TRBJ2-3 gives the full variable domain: EADIYQTPRYLVIGTGKKITLECSQTMGHDKMYWYQQDPGMELHLIHYSYGVNSTEKGDLSSESTVSRIRTEHFPLTLESARPSHTSQYLCASSAQRQTGTQYFGPGTRLTVL.

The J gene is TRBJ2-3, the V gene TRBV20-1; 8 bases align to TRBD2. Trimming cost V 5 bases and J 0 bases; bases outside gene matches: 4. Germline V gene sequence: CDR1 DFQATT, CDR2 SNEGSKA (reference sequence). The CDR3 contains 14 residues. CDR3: CSARGGRSTDTQYF. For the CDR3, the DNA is TGCAGTGCTCGTGGCGGGAGGAGCACAGATACGCAGTATTTT.

Here the CDR3 reads CAVLRDRSANTEAFF. The CDR3 DNA reads TGTGCCGTCCTCCGGGACAGGTCGGCGAACACTGAAGCTTTCTTT. The chain is built from TRBV2 and TRBJ1-1; 8 nucleotides agree with TRBD1. The trim removed 11 bases at V and 1 base at J, leaving 12 bases unmatched. The CDR3 sequence is 15 residues long. Germline V gene data show CDR1 as SNHLY and CDR2 as FYNNEI.

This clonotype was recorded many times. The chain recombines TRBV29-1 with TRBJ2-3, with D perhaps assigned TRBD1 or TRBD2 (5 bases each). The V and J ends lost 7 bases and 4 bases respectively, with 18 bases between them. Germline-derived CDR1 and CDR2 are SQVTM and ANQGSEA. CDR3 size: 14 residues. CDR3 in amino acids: CSAEPGRQSDTQYF. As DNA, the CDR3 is TGCAGCGCAGAACCGGGACGCCAATCAGATACGCAGTATTTT.

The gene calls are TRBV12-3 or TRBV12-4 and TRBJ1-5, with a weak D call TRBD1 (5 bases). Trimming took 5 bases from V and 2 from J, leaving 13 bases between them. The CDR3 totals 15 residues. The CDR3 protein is CASSAQGIGNQPQHF. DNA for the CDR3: TGTGCCAGCAGTGCCCAGGGTATAGGCAATCAGCCCCAGCATTTT.

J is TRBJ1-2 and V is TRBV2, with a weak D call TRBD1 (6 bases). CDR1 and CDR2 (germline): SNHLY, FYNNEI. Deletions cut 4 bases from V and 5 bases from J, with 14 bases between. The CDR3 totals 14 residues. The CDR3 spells CASSGDTSLYGYTF. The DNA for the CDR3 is TGTGCCAGCAGTGGGGACACAAGCCTTTATGGCTACACCTTC.

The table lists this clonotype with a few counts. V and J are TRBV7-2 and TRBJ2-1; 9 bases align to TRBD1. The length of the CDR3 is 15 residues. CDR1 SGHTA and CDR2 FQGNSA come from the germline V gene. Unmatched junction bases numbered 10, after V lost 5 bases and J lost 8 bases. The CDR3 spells CASSPQPGQGYEQFF. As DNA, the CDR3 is TGTGCCAGCAGCCCCCAACCGGGACAGGGCTATGAGCAGTTCTTC.

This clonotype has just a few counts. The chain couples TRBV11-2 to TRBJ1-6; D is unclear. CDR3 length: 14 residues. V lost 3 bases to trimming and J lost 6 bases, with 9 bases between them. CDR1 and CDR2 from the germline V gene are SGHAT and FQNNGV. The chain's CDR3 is CASSLAWANSPLHF. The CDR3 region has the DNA TGTGCCAGCAGCTTGGCCTGGGCTAATTCACCCCTCCACTTT.

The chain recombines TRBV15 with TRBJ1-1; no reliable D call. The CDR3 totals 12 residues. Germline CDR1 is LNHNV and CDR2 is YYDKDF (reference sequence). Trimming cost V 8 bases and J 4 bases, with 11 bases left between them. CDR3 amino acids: CATARRRTEAFF. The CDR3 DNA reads TGTGCCACCGCCCGTAGGCGCACTGAAGCTTTCTTT. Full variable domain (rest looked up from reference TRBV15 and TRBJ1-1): DAMVIQNPRYQVTQFGKPVTLSCSQTLNHNVMYWYQQKSSQAPKLLFHYYDKDFNNEADTPDNFQSRRPNTSFCFLDIRSPGLGDTAMYLCATARRRTEAFFGQGTRLTVV.